These 29 T cell receptor beta chains came from one sample sequenced in a study of radiotherapy plus CTLA-4 blockade in lung cancer. The repertoire was sequenced with immunoSEQ multiplex PCR; TCRdb's copy has only in-frame clones and lacks some. The sample comprises about 77,000 clones, over 65% of which are singletons, and 9.5% to 10% rests with the top ten. The sample in question was peripheral blood, obtained from a patient treated with radiotherapy plus ipilimumab. These TCRs come from a human donor with non-small cell lung cancer whose response to radiotherapy plus ipilimumab could not be evaluated.

J is TRBJ1-2 and V is TRBV25-1; TRBD1 is a possible D gene (5 bases). Germline assignment: CDR1 MGHDK and CDR2 SYGVNS. The CDR3 sequence is 13 residues long. Trimming took off 2 bases at V and 3 bases at J, with 7 bases between the two ends. The CDR3 DNA is TGTGCCAGCAGTGAACGGGGGGACTATGGCTACACCTTC. Its translation is CASSERGDYGYTF.

The chain carries TRBV7-2 and TRBJ2-1; 7 bases agree with TRBD2. V lost 5 bases, J lost 7 bases, and 2 bases stayed unmatched. In germline, CDR1 is SGHTA, CDR2 FQGNSA. The CDR3 is made up of 12 amino acids. This chain's CDR3 is CASSPLANEQFF. Here the CDR3 DNA reads TGTGCCAGCAGCCCACTAGCGAATGAGCAGTTCTTC.

Turning to this clone: One end of the junction is discordant with germline, which a read error may explain. The chain couples TRBV19 to TRBJ2-3; TRBD1 aligns across 11 bases. Per the germline V gene, CDR1 is LNHDA and CDR2 is SQIVND (reference sequence). This CDR3 has 17 residues. The CDR3 sequence: CASSPLRDRGVTGTQYF. The CDR3, as DNA: TGTGCCAGTAGCCCCCTCCGGGACAGGGGGGTCACAGGTACGCAGTATTTT.

V and J are TRBV7-8 and TRBJ1-5; D is ambiguous. The germline CDR1 and CDR2 sequences are SGHVS and FQNEAQ. V shed 5 bases and J shed 3 bases, with 14 bases lying between them. The CDR3 length is 15 residues. The CDR3 region is CASSPTGRDNQPQHF. The CDR3 bases are TGTGCCAGCAGCCCTACGGGTCGTGACAATCAGCCCCAGCATTTT.

The chain joins TRBV6-4 to TRBJ1-1; weak D call: TRBD1 (6 bases). This CDR3 contains 19 residues. Germline V CDR1 and CDR2: MRHNA, SNTAGT. Trimming took 0 bases from V and 0 from J, leaving 20 bases between them. The CDR3 nucleotides read TGTGCCAGCAGTGACTCTCAGGCGGGGGGCCCAATAATGAACACTGAAGCTTTCTTT. As protein: CASSDSQAGGPIMNTEAFF.

The gene calls are TRBV25-1 and TRBJ1-2; 7 nucleotides match TRBD1. There are 18 residues in the CDR3. Germline V gene data show CDR1 as MGHDK and CDR2 as SYGVNS. V dropped 1 base and J dropped 1; count of bases not matched to a gene: 12. This CDR3 is CASSESRRGRTHNYGYTF. The CDR3 DNA follows: TGTGCCAGCAGTGAATCGAGGAGGGGGCGGACCCATAACTATGGCTACACCTTC.

The chain joins TRBV30 to TRBJ2-3; 14 bases are shared with TRBD2. Germline V gene data show CDR1 as GTSNPN and CDR2 as SVGIG (reference sequence). J was trimmed by 6 bases and V by 5 bases; bases with no gene match: 4. The length of the CDR3 is 14 residues. CDR3 sequence (DNA): TGTGCCTGGGGACTAGCGGGAGGATTGGATACGCAGTATTTT. Its protein is CAWGLAGGLDTQYF.

V is TRBV6-1 and J is TRBJ2-4; D perhaps matches TRBD1 (6 bases). Germline V gene sequence: CDR1 MNHNS, CDR2 SASEGT. The CDR3 extends over 14 amino acids. V lost 5 bases and J 6 bases, leaving 14 bases between the germline ends. Here the CDR3 reads CASSSNRELNIQYF. CDR3 sequence (DNA): TGTGCCAGCAGTTCGAACAGGGAACTAAACATTCAGTACTTC.

This clone is a singleton in its sample. The rearrangement links TRBV25-1 to TRBJ1-3; TRBD1 matches at 9 bases. V shed 4 bases, J shed 1 base, and the junction held 8 bases outside the gene matches. The CDR3 loop spans 17 amino acids. Germline V gene data show CDR1 as MGHDK and CDR2 as SYGVNS. The CDR3 here is CASSAGTGFFSGNTIYF. The CDR3 nucleotides are TGTGCCAGCAGTGCCGGGACAGGGTTTTTTTCTGGAAACACCATATATTTT.

The chain carries TRBV5-1 and TRBJ2-1; possible D gene TRBD2, 5 bases. CDR1 is SGHRS, CDR2 YFSETQ, per germline. The CDR3 runs 13 residues. V was trimmed by 0 bases and J by 5 bases, leaving 6 bases between them. The CDR3 region has the DNA TGCGCCAGCAGCTTGGGGCGGGACAATGAGCAGTTCTTC. Its protein is CASSLGRDNEQFF.

V is TRBV5-1 and J is TRBJ2-5, with D tentatively TRBD1 (6 bases). TRBJ2-7 explains the end of the DNA better; the J call may be wrong. This CDR3 is 16 amino acids long. Germline V gene lookup returns CDR1 SGHRS and CDR2 YFSETQ. Written as DNA, the CDR3 is TGCGCCAGCAGCCCGCCAACAGGGTCAGGTCTCTACGAGCAGTACTTC. Translating it yields CASSPPTGSGLYEQYF.

The rearrangement joins TRBV6-5 to TRBJ1-1; TRBD1 is a possible D gene (6 bases). V was shortened by 6 bases and J by 5 bases, with 19 bases between the two germline ends. This CDR3 has 15 amino acids. Germline CDR1 and CDR2: MNHEY and SVGAGI. As DNA, the CDR3 is TGTGCCAGCAGCCCAAGGCTGGGAGGGGGTACTGAAGCTTTCTTT. Protein sequence: CASSPRLGGGTEAFF.

The chain employs TRBV5-1 and TRBJ1-1; possible D gene TRBD1, 5 bases. The CDR3 has 13 amino acids. Trimming left V 7 bases short and J 4 bases short, with 14 bases between. CDR1 and CDR2 (germline): SGHRS, YFSETQ. CDR3 residues: CASAGRSGTEAFF. CDR3 nucleotide sequence: TGCGCCAGCGCGGGACGGTCAGGCACTGAAGCTTTCTTT.

This chain links TRBV20-1 with TRBJ1-1; 7 bases fit TRBD1. V lost 1 base, J lost 7 bases, and 0 bases stayed unmatched. Germline CDR1 reads DFQATT; CDR2 reads SNEGSKA (reference sequence). The CDR3 runs 11 residues. In DNA form, the CDR3 reads TGCAGTGCTAGAGGGGACAGTGAAGCTTTCTTT. Residues: CSARGDSEAFF.

The J gene is TRBJ2-4, the V gene TRBV28; 8 positions agree with TRBD1. V shed 8 bases and J 0 bases; nucleotides not matched to a gene: 12. CDR3 length equals 17 residues. Germline lookup yields CDR1 MDHEN and CDR2 SYDVKM. CDR3 amino acids: CASEAGGIGEAKNIQYF. CDR3 DNA sequence: TGTGCCAGCGAAGCAGGGGGCATCGGTGAAGCCAAAAACATTCAGTACTTC.

The rearrangement links TRBV5-1 to TRBJ2-5; 7 nucleotides match TRBD1. CDR3 length: 15 amino acids. The V gene's germline CDR1 is SGHRS and CDR2 YFSETQ. V gave up 4 bases and J gave up 5 bases; unmatched junction bases: 11. The CDR3 DNA follows: TGCGCCAGCAGCACGGAAGGGGGCTATGGGGAGACCCAGTACTTC. Its protein product is CASSTEGGYGETQYF.

This clone has just a few counts. The chain couples TRBV11-3 to TRBJ2-3; D perhaps matches TRBD2 (5 bases). CDR3 length: 16 amino acids. V dropped 1 base and J dropped 2 bases, with 13 bases sitting between them. Germline CDR1 is SGHNT and CDR2 is YENEEA. The CDR3 region has the DNA TGTGCCAGCAGCTTAGGAGGGCTCTTCCCCACAGATACGCAGTATTTT. Amino acids: CASSLGGLFPTDTQYF.

The chain combines TRBV7-9 with TRBJ1-3, with 11 bases lining up with TRBD1. The germline V gene encodes CDR1 SEHNR and CDR2 FQNEAQ (reference sequence). This CDR3 is 18 amino acids long. V trimming: 1 base; J trimming: 4 bases; junction bases outside the gene matches: 9. For the CDR3, the DNA is TGTGCCAGCAGCTTAGGGACAGGGGGCTTATTGTACGGAAACACCATATATTTT. Translation: CASSLGTGGLLYGNTIYF. Using reference TRBV7-9 and TRBJ1-3 for the parts outside the CDR3, the full variable domain is DTGVSQNPRHKITKRGQNVTFRCDPISEHNRLYWYRQTLGQGPEFLTYFQNEAQLEKSRLLSDRFSAERPKGSFSTLEIQRTEQGDSAMYLCASSLGTGGLLYGNTIYFGEGSWLTVV.

This clone has only a few counts. The chain joins TRBV4-2 to TRBJ2-2, with TRBD2 matching 10 bases. CDR1 and CDR2 from the germline V gene are LGHNA and YNFKEQ. Trimming removed 2 bases from V and 5 bases from J; junction bases left unmatched: 8. The CDR3 runs 17 residues. The CDR3 spells CASSQKVAGGKTGELFF. CDR3 sequence (DNA): TGTGCCAGCAGCCAAAAAGTAGCGGGGGGCAAGACCGGGGAGCTGTTTTTT.

V gene TRBV4-3 combines with J gene TRBJ1-1; TRBD1 aligns across 8 bases. This CDR3 region has 14 residues. CDR1 is LGHNA, CDR2 YSLEER, per germline. Unmatched junction bases numbered 9, after V lost 5 bases and J lost 7 bases. The CDR3 coding sequence is TGCGCCAGCAGCGCAACAGGGGGGGGTTATGAAGCTTTCTTT. Its translation: CASSATGGGYEAFF.

In its sample, this clone was seen a few times. J is TRBJ2-1 and V is TRBV27; D unresolved. CDR3 length: 13 amino acids. V dropped 1 base and J dropped 6 bases, with 7 bases sitting between them. The V gene's germline CDR1 is MNHEY and CDR2 SMNVEV (reference sequence). The CDR3 spells CASSLFQANEQFF. The CDR3 nucleotides read TGTGCCAGCAGTTTATTTCAGGCCAATGAGCAGTTCTTC.

V is TRBV4-1 and J is TRBJ1-2; TRBD1 agrees at 8 bases. Unmatched junction bases numbered 9, after V lost 0 bases and J lost 3 bases. CDR3 length: 17 residues. Germline lookup yields CDR1 MGHRA and CDR2 YSYEKL. The CDR3 loop reads CASSQDGQGRGDYGYTF. The CDR3 DNA follows: TGCGCCAGCAGCCAAGATGGACAGGGCAGGGGGGACTATGGCTACACCTTC.

The table lists this clone with a few counts. This rearrangement joins TRBV7-9 to TRBJ1-2; D gene unclear. Germline assignment: CDR1 SEHNR and CDR2 FQNEAQ (reference sequence). The CDR3 runs to 15 residues. V lost 5 bases and J 1 base, leaving 14 bases between the germline ends. In DNA, the CDR3 is TGTGCCAGCAGCCCCGTTTTTACGGTTAACTATGGCTACACCTTC. Its protein product is CASSPVFTVNYGYTF.

J is TRBJ1-3 and V is TRBV6-1; D remains unclear. The CDR3 is made up of 15 amino acids. V shed 2 bases and J shed 2 bases, with 10 bases lying between them. Germline V lookup: CDR1 MNHNS, CDR2 SASEGT. The CDR3 here is CASSESPVPGNTIYF. The CDR3 coding sequence is TGTGCCAGCAGTGAATCCCCAGTCCCTGGAAACACCATATATTTT.

This chain connects TRBV4-1 to TRBJ2-5; 12 bases match TRBD2. Trimming removed 4 bases from V and 4 bases from J; junction bases left unmatched: 4. The CDR3 spans 15 residues. CDR1 is MGHRA and CDR2 is YSYEKL in the germline V gene. The CDR3 spells CASSPRLAGAETQYF. The CDR3 DNA reads TGCGCCAGCAGCCCACGACTAGCGGGGGCAGAGACCCAGTACTTC.

This clone showed up just a few times. The chain joins TRBV4-1 to TRBJ2-4; D is ambiguous. Trimming cost V 1 base and J 0 bases, with 7 bases left between them. CDR1 and CDR2 from the germline V gene are MGHRA and YSYEKL. The CDR3 runs 15 residues. CDR3 in amino acids: CASSQVYLAKNIQYF. Written as DNA, the CDR3 is TGCGCCAGCAGCCAAGTTTATTTAGCCAAAAACATTCAGTACTTC.

The CDR3 sequence is CASSLSGGGAGTGELFF. The CDR3 nucleotides are TGTGCCAGCAGCTTAAGCGGTGGGGGAGCGGGCACCGGGGAGCTGTTTTTT. The V gene is TRBV7-3, the J gene TRBJ2-2, with D perhaps matching TRBD2 (6 bases). The CDR3 contains 17 residues. With 1 base removed from V and 4 bases from J, the gap between germline ends came to 16 bases. Germline CDR1 reads SGHTA; CDR2 reads FQGTGA.

The chain is built from TRBV12-5 and TRBJ1-4; 8 nucleotides agree with TRBD1. Per the germline V gene, CDR1 is LGHNT and CDR2 is FRNRAP. Unmatched junction bases numbered 5, after V lost 0 bases and J lost 8 bases. The CDR3 consists of 15 residues. The CDR3 sequence: CASGLVGQVVEKLFF. The CDR3 DNA follows: TGTGCTAGTGGTTTGGTGGGACAGGTCGTGGAAAAACTGTTTTTT.

V usage is TRBV28 and J usage is TRBJ2-2; TRBD1 is a possible D gene (6 bases). Germline V gene lookup returns CDR1 MDHEN and CDR2 SYDVKM. The germline V and J ends were trimmed by 4 bases and 3 bases, with 27 bases remaining between them. CDR3 length equals 20 residues. Here the CDR3 reads CASSSTDRIPMSSDTGELFF. The DNA for the CDR3 is TGTGCCAGCAGTTCGACCGACAGGATCCCTATGTCTTCGGACACCGGGGAGCTGTTTTTT.